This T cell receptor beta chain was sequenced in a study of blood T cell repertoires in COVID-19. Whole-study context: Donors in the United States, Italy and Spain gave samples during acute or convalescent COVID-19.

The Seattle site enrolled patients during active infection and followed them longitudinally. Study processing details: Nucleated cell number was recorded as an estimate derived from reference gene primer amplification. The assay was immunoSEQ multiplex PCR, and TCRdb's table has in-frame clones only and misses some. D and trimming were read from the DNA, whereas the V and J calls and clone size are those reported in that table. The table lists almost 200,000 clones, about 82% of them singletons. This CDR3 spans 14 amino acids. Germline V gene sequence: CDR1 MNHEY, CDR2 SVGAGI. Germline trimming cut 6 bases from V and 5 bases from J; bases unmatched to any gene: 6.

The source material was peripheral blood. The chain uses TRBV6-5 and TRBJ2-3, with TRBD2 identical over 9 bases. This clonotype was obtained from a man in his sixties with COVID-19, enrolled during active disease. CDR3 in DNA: TGTGCCAGCAGCCGACTAGCGGAACGAGATACGCAGTATTTT. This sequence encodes CASSRLAERDTQYF.